This T cell receptor (beta chain) was found in a study of regulatory T cells in long-lasting Graves disease. Germline CDR1 reads KGHSH; CDR2 reads LQKENI. V lost 3 bases and J lost 1, with 12 bases in between. This CDR3 has 15 residues. CDR3-region Arm-PCR and iRepertoire HTBI primers produced the TCR beta libraries. TCRdb used MiXCR to reprocess the multiplex PCR reads, holding one entry per CDR3 protein. Among about 400,000 distinct CDR3 sequences listed, roughly 16% were seen once. The time point: newly diagnosed GD, antithyroid drugs for less than 3 months. The TCR library was made from RNA that had been extracted from PBMCs in TRIzol. The sample was also reused in another study, on T cells in Graves' hyperthyroidism and ophthalmopathy.

Sequenced material: peripheral blood mononuclear cells (PBMCs), taken at new diagnosis, from a patient treated with antithyroid drugs. The clonotype was recovered from a woman under 30 with Graves disease. The rearrangement joins TRBV18 to TRBJ1-1; tentative D call: TRBD1 (6 bases). In DNA, the CDR3 is TGTGCCAGCTCACCGCGGGGGGCGCAGAACACTGAAGCTTTCTTT. This translates into CASSPRGAQNTEAFF.